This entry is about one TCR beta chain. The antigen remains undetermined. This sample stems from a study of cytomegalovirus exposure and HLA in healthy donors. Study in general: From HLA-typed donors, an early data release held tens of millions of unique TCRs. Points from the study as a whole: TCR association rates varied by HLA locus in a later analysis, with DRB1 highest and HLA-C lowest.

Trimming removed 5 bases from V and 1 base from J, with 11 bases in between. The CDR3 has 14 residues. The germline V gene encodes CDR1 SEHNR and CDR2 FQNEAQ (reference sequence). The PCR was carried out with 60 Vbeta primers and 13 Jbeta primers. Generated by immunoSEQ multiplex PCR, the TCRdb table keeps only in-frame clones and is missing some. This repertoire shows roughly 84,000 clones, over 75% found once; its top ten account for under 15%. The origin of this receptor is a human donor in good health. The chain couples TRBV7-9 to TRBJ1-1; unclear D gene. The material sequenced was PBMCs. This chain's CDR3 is CASSDPRGNTEAFF. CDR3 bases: TGTGCCAGCAGCGACCCGCGGGGGAACACTGAAGCTTTCTTT. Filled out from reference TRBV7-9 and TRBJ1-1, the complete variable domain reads DTGVSQNPRHKITKRGQNVTFRCDPISEHNRLYWYRQTLGQGPEFLTYFQNEAQLEKSRLLSDRFSAERPKGSFSTLEIQRTEQGDSAMYLCASSDPRGNTEAFFGQGTRLTVV.